Listed below are T cell receptor beta chains from one sample, sequenced in a study of shared clonotypes between healthy human individuals. Profiled with immunoSEQ multiplex PCR; TCRdb holds only in-frame clones, not every one. The data show hundreds of thousands of clones, roughly 95% seen once. Sequenced material: naive CD4+ T cells sorted from blood. Receptor source: a woman aged 25 to 45 in good health. Each CDR3 is given with its conserved first and last residue. Each record gives: V gene, D gene, CDR3 protein. The D gene is left open where the match is weak.

TRBV9	NA	CASSAGVAGGEQYF
TRBV18	TRBD2	CASSPSSSGLAGSDTQYF
TRBV25-1	NA	CASSTPRRVSGANVLTF
TRBV11-2	NA	CASTQGPSYNEQFF
TRBV5-1	NA	CASSLAPGGAAGYTF
TRBV15	NA	CATSRPSYEQYF
TRBV5-6	TRBD1	CASSPDDRVSYNEQFF
TRBV5-4	TRBD1	CASSSGTGLGTNEKLFF
TRBV5-1	TRBD2	CASSLGLGPGGSYEQYF
TRBV5-1	NA	CASSLVGSNTGELFF
TRBV29-1	NA	CSAATGATEEQYF
TRBV4-2	NA	CASSQDARTGDYEQYF
TRBV29-1	NA	CSVMAGGEKLFF
TRBV7-9	TRBD2	CASSARLAGPGEQYF
TRBV6-5	TRBD1	CASSYRDRYEQYF
TRBV5-1	NA	CASSLAGDTSGANVLTF
TRBV4-1	TRBD1	CASRGTGDHYGYTF
TRBV28	NA	CASSYRSHYGYTF
TRBV30	NA	CAWSRLARTSEQYF
TRBV28	NA	CASRGSGTGYTF
TRBV6-6	NA	CASSGNGNTIYF
TRBV6-5	NA	CASSYPGRAGAETQYF
TRBV4-1	NA	CASSPLGVAPALSYEQYF
TRBV25-1	TRBD2	CASSDSQDWTSEQFF
TRBV18	TRBD2	CASSPGLASTDTQYF
TRBV25-1	TRBD1	CASSPGQGAGQPQHF
TRBV4-2	NA	CASSQDKGGGSGGELFF
TRBV7-2	NA	CASSLALRQETQYF
TRBV5-1	TRBD1	CASSLQGARGEQYF
TRBV5-4	TRBD2	CASSLEVAGVDTQYF
TRBV9	TRBD1	CASSARQGANTIYF
TRBV7-9	TRBD1	CASSATYRGRVEKLFF
TRBV2	TRBD2	CASSRLAGVVGELFF
TRBV27	NA	CASSWPLTTYNEQFF
TRBV11-2	NA	CASSSQLEAGTEAFF
TRBV28	NA	CASSGTPTYEQYF
TRBV2	TRBD1	CASSEAGTGVSHEQYF
TRBV28	NA	CASSLRLPQTAIYF
TRBV11-3	NA	CASSFGPDEQFF
TRBV13	TRBD2	CASSKLAGIRSSYEQYF
TRBV4-1	NA	CASSHPPPDTQYF
TRBV6-5	NA	CASSQTTGVGAFF
TRBV2	NA	CASSSVGTPGNTIYF
TRBV19	NA	CASSQLSSTDEQFF
TRBV10-2	TRBD2	CASRLAGFDTQYF
TRBV28	TRBD1	CASSPDRGHEQYF
TRBV27	TRBD1	CASSFENTGATPLHF
TRBV28	TRBD2	CASSLVQLAGFEQYF
TRBV14	NA	CASSQVGGPGGELFF